The T cell receptor beta chain described here comes from a study of graft-versus-host responses after intestinal transplantation. The study's findings and limits: Allografts of one patient group, those with graft-donor T cell macrochimerism, had high graft-versus-host to host-versus-graft clonal ratios. GvH clones were identified in recipient marrow, with some first appearing in ileum or blood. An association linked early post-transplant HvG declines with peak circulating GvH clone levels.

Assay used: immunoSEQ multiplex PCR; TCRdb lists only in-frame clones, some missing. The sample contains around 97,000 clones, about nine tenths of which appear only once. Concerning this clone: Its antigen is currently unknown.

V was shortened by 0 bases and J by 0 bases, with 4 bases between the two germline ends. CDR3 length: 14 residues. From germline, CDR1 is SGDLS and CDR2 YYNGEE. Specimen: unstimulated CD8+ T cells sorted from spleen or lymph node cells, collected before intestinal transplant. The clonotype was recovered from a human donor who received an intestinal transplant. This chain uses TRBV9 with TRBJ1-5, with D uncertain. The CDR3 DNA reads TGTGCCAGCAGCGTAGCCGATAGCAATCAGCCCCAGCATTTT. Amino acid sequence: CASSVADSNQPQHF.